This entry describes one TCR beta chain. The table came from immunoSEQ multiplex PCR; TCRdb's copy has only in-frame clones and leaves some out. In the table there are tens of thousands of clones, around 95% of which are singletons. The record originates from a study of technical replicates of blood from a few donors. The germline gives CDR1 SEHNR, CDR2 FQNEAQ (reference sequence). Trimming took off 3 bases at V and 2 bases at J, with 13 bases between the two ends. The length of the CDR3 is 16 residues. This sequence originates from a human donor in good health. Sequencing was carried out using T cells isolated from PBMCs. This chain uses TRBV7-9 with TRBJ2-2; a weak D match, TRBD2 (5 bases). CDR3 residues: CASSLRRGSNTGELFF. The CDR3 bases are TGTGCCAGCAGCTTGCGGCGTGGGAGTAACACCGGGGAGCTGTTTTTT.